The 4 T cell receptor beta chains given below trace back to one sample, sequenced in a study of blood T cell repertoires in COVID-19. Assay used: immunoSEQ multiplex PCR; TCRdb lists only in-frame clones, some missing. The sample shows 430,000 or so clones, about 88% of them seen only once. The sequenced sample consisted of PBMCs or T cells enriched from blood (not recorded which). Receptors originate from a woman in her late teens or twenties who had been exposed to COVID-19.

The chain is built from TRBV15 and TRBJ2-7; unclear D gene. The CDR3 consists of 15 residues. From germline, CDR1 is LNHNV and CDR2 YYDKDF (reference sequence). Trimming stripped 0 bases from V and 0 bases from J, with 9 bases between. CDR3 in amino acids: CATSRDALSSYEQYF. DNA of the CDR3: TGTGCCACCAGCAGAGATGCTCTCAGCTCCTACGAGCAGTACTTC. The variable domain in full, with the rest retrieved from reference TRBV15 and TRBJ2-7, is DAMVIQNPRYQVTQFGKPVTLSCSQTLNHNVMYWYQQKSSQAPKLLFHYYDKDFNNEADTPDNFQSRRPNTSFCFLDIRSPGLGDTAMYLCATSRDALSSYEQYFGPGTRLTVT.

V and J are TRBV19 and TRBJ1-5, with D unresolved. Germline V gene lookup returns CDR1 LNHDA and CDR2 SQIVND (reference sequence). This CDR3 comprises 14 residues. Trimming shortened V by 5 bases and J by 1 base, and 9 bases separated the two germline ends. The CDR3 DNA reads TGTGCCAGTAGTGCTGTGGCCAGCAATCAGCCCCAGCATTTT. Protein: CASSAVASNQPQHF. Complete variable domain (other parts from reference TRBV19 and TRBJ1-5): DGGITQSPKYLFRKEGQNVTLSCEQNLNHDAMYWYRQDPGQGLRLIYYSQIVNDFQKGDIAEGYSVSREKKESFPLTVTSAQKNPTAFYLCASSAVASNQPQHFGDGTRLSIL.

The V gene is TRBV7-2, the J gene TRBJ2-7, with 7 bases lining up with TRBD2. Looked up from germline, CDR1 is SGHTA and CDR2 is FQGNSA. The CDR3 contains 15 residues. The V segment lost 5 bases and the J segment 2 bases; nucleotides outside the gene matches: 9. CDR3 sequence reads: CASSPNGGFPYEQYF. The DNA for the CDR3 is TGTGCCAGCAGCCCCAACGGGGGGTTCCCCTACGAGCAGTACTTC.

This clone showed up just once. This sequence joins TRBV28 and TRBJ2-7, with TRBD2 matching 7 bases. With 6 bases clipped from V and 5 bases from J, the junction kept 7 bases outside the gene matches. The CDR3 runs to 13 residues. Germline V CDR1 and CDR2: MDHEN, SYDVKM. The CDR3 region has the DNA TGTGCCAGCAGGTCGGGGGGAGGGCACGAGCAGTACTTC. It encodes CASRSGGGHEQYF.